This T cell receptor beta chain was captured in a study of response to subunit inactivated influenza vaccine. Study-level points and caveats: Authors suggested seasonal influenza vaccinations each recruit few new T cells.

Notes on this clonotype: Its antigen is undetermined.

TCRdb recomputed calls from the RT-PCR reads with MiXCR, one row per CDR3 protein. The sample consists of about 610,000 distinct CDR3 sequences, 14% of them appearing once. The V gene's germline CDR1 is SQVTM and CDR2 ANQGSEA. The CDR3 consists of 13 residues. Trimming removed 5 bases from V and 0 bases from J, with 8 bases in between. The source was PBMCs from blood, collected approximately 13 days after vaccination. V and J are TRBV29-1 and TRBJ1-3; D ambiguous. The TCR sequence derives from a man aged 50 or older who received an inactivated influenza vaccine. This chain's CDR3 is CSVQGDSGNTIYF. As DNA, the CDR3 is TGCAGCGTTCAAGGCGACTCTGGAAACACCATATATTTT.